One and the same sample provided the 21 T cell receptor beta chains below, sequenced in a study of neurological immune-mediated disorders. Using its own MiXCR run on the 5' RACE reads, TCRdb lists one record per CDR3 protein. This table holds 55,000 to 85,000 distinct CDR3 sequences, about 3% found once. Sequenced: PBMCs. The receptors come from a woman aged 45-65 years with multiple sclerosis.

This clonotype has a count of ten or more. The chain joins TRBV18 to TRBJ2-7; unclear D gene. The CDR3 sequence is 14 residues long. The germline V gene encodes CDR1 KGHSH and CDR2 LQKENI. Trimming cost V 3 bases and J 1 base, with 10 bases left between them. CDR3 amino acids: CASSPSTDSYEQYV. As DNA, the CDR3 is TGTGCCAGCTCACCTTCTACGGATTCCTACGAGCAGTACGTC.

This clonotype was seen many times. This chain joins TRBV20-1 and TRBJ1-6; D remains unclear. Between the trimmed V and J ends, which lost 1 base and 6 bases, there was a span of 7 bases. Germline-derived CDR1 and CDR2 are DFQATT and SNEGSKA (reference sequence). CDR3 length equals 13 residues. The CDR3 region is CSARGGFNSPLHF. In nucleotides, the CDR3 is TGCAGTGCTAGAGGAGGTTTTAATTCACCCCTCCACTTT.

This clonotype came up many times. The chain joins TRBV4-2 to TRBJ2-7; D possibly corresponds to TRBD1 (6 bases). The V and J ends lost 3 bases and 0 bases respectively, with 12 bases between them. This CDR3 is built from 15 residues. The germline gives CDR1 LGHNA, CDR2 YNFKEQ. This CDR3 is CASSQGALGSYEQYV. CDR3 nucleotides: TGTGCCAGCAGCCAGGGGGCACTAGGCTCCTACGAGCAGTACGTC.

This clonotype was found many times. This chain links TRBV20-1 with TRBJ2-7, with 14 bases identical to TRBD2. Losses at the gene ends were 5 bases for V and 0 bases for J; bases not matched to a gene: 3. The length of the CDR3 is 15 residues. Per the germline V gene, CDR1 is DFQATT and CDR2 is SNEGSKA (reference sequence). CDR3 residues: CSAGLAGGGSYEQYF. CDR3 nucleotides: TGCAGTGCTGGACTAGCGGGAGGAGGCTCCTACGAGCAGTACTTC.

This clonotype has ten or more counts. V is TRBV4-1 and J is TRBJ1-5; D is unresolved. The germline CDR1 and CDR2 sequences are MGHRA and YSYEKL. The CDR3 totals 14 residues. V lost 0 bases and J lost 9, with 12 bases in between. This CDR3 is CASSQDPGELPQHF. The CDR3 bases are TGCGCCAGCAGCCAAGATCCGGGAGAACTGCCCCAGCATTTT.

This clonotype has a count of ten or more. The chain employs TRBV27 and TRBJ2-7; no definite D call. CDR1 is MNHEY and CDR2 is SMNVEV in the germline V gene (reference sequence). Trimming cost V 5 bases and J 2 bases, with 1 base left between them. The CDR3 runs to 10 residues. CDR3 bases: TGTGCCAGCAGTCCCTACGAGCAGTACTTC. It codes for CASSPYEQYF.

In this sample, this clonotype turned up many times. This chain links TRBV24-1 with TRBJ2-3; 10 bases map to TRBD1. V gave up 2 bases and J gave up 2 bases; unmatched junction bases: 9. The CDR3 loop spans 18 amino acids. Looked up from germline, CDR1 is KGHDR and CDR2 is SFDVKD. This chain's CDR3 is CATSDWTSGTGVTDTQYF. CDR3 DNA: TGTGCCACCAGTGATTGGACCTCCGGGACAGGGGTCACAGATACGCAGTATTTT.

This clonotype came up many times. The rearrangement uses TRBV12-3 or TRBV12-4 and TRBJ2-2; tentatively, D is TRBD1 or TRBD2 (5 bases each). The CDR3 has 14 amino acids. The V gene lost 1 base and the J gene lost 4 bases, with 7 bases spanning the gap. The CDR3 spells CASSLGGPTGELFF. CDR3 coding DNA: TGTGCCAGCAGTTTAGGGGGACCCACCGGGGAGCTGTTTTTT.

This clonotype was recorded many times. V gene TRBV12-3 or TRBV12-4 combines with J gene TRBJ1-5, with D uncertain. With 2 bases removed from V and 7 bases from J, the gap between germline ends came to 12 bases. The CDR3 spans 14 residues. CDR3 protein: CASSLRSAGQPQHF. The DNA for the CDR3 is TGTGCCAGCAGTTTAAGGTCAGCGGGACAGCCCCAGCATTTT.

In its sample, this clonotype was seen many times. The rearrangement joins TRBV7-2 to TRBJ1-1, with 7 bases lining up with TRBD1. CDR1 and CDR2 from the germline V gene are SGHTA and FQGNSA. J gave up 0 bases and V 0 bases, and 10 bases lay outside the gene matches. The CDR3 consists of 18 residues. CDR3 region: CASSLANPGQRLNTEAFF. CDR3 sequence (DNA): TGTGCCAGCAGCTTAGCAAACCCGGGACAGCGACTGAACACTGAAGCTTTCTTT.

This clonotype was seen at least ten times. DNA for the CDR3: TGTGCCACCAGTGGGCCGAGCGGCTACACCGGGGAGCTGTTTTTT. Translated: CATSGPSGYTGELFF. This chain connects TRBV24-1 to TRBJ2-2, with D possibly TRBD2 on 5 matching bases. From germline, CDR1 is KGHDR and CDR2 SFDVKD. The CDR3 spans 15 residues. V lost 5 bases, J lost 3 bases, and 12 bases lay in between.

As concerns this clonotype: Lacking the conserved final phenylalanine or tryptophan, this CDR3 likely reflects a read error. This chain joins TRBV15 and TRBJ2-1; the D gene is possibly TRBD2 (6 bases). The V and J ends lost 3 bases and 9 bases respectively, with 12 bases between them. Germline-derived CDR1 and CDR2 are LNHNV and YYDKDF (reference sequence). The CDR3 covers 13 residues. The CDR3 DNA sequence: TGTGCCACCAGCAGCACTAGCTGGGGTGAGCAGTTCAAC. It yields the protein CATSSTSWGEQFN.

This clonotype has at least ten counts. The J gene is TRBJ2-5, the V gene TRBV5-1, with TRBD1 as a possible D gene (5 bases). This CDR3 region has 14 residues. Germline assignment: CDR1 SGHRS and CDR2 YFSETQ. V was cut by 0 bases and J by 5 bases, with 11 bases left in between. CDR3 sequence: CASSLEGRLETQYF. CDR3 DNA: TGCGCCAGCAGCTTGGAGGGGCGCCTTGAGACCCAGTACTTC.

This clonotype came up many times. The chain links TRBV29-1 to TRBJ2-1, with TRBD2 matching over 8 bases. Germline CDR1 and CDR2: SQVTM and ANQGSEA. J gave up 4 bases and V 5 bases, and 4 bases lay outside the gene matches. The CDR3 spans 13 residues. CDR3 sequence: CSVHSGVYNEQFF. The CDR3 DNA sequence: TGCAGCGTTCATAGCGGGGTGTACAATGAGCAGTTCTTC.

This clonotype was observed at least ten times. V gene TRBV6-2 or TRBV6-3 combines with J gene TRBJ1-1; unclear D gene. The germline CDR1 and CDR2 sequences are MNHEY and SVGEGT. V was cut by 6 bases and J by 0 bases, with 14 bases left in between. The CDR3 has 15 amino acids. CDR3 sequence reads: CASSPGGFMNTEAFF. The DNA of the CDR3 is TGTGCCAGCAGCCCCGGAGGGTTCATGAACACTGAAGCTTTCTTT.

This clonotype has at least ten counts. The chain couples TRBV29-1 to TRBJ1-2; no clear D gene. The CDR3 has 15 residues. Trimming pared 6 bases from V and 7 bases from J, leaving 24 bases between. Germline assignment: CDR1 SQVTM and CDR2 ANQGSEA. The CDR3 sequence is CSVRPSAERNGGYTF. The CDR3 DNA is TGCAGCGTCCGCCCGTCGGCGGAGCGAAATGGTGGCTACACCTTC.

This clonotype was counted at least ten times. The chain is built from TRBV3-1 and TRBJ2-1; 12 bases align to TRBD2. This CDR3 comprises 14 residues. V shed 5 bases, J shed 5 bases, and the junction held 1 base outside the gene matches. CDR1 and CDR2 from the germline V gene are LGHDT and YNNKEL (reference sequence). In nucleotides, the CDR3 is TGTGCCAGCAGCTGGACTAGCGGGGACAATGAGCAGTTCTTC. As protein: CASSWTSGDNEQFF.

The table lists this clonotype with many counts. V usage is TRBV5-1 and J usage is TRBJ2-5, with a weak D call TRBD1 (5 bases). CDR3 length equals 15 residues. V lost 3 bases, J lost 0 bases, and 12 bases lay in between. Germline loops: CDR1 SGHRS, CDR2 YFSETQ. The CDR3 is CASSSSVDNQETQYF. The DNA for the CDR3 is TGCGCCAGCAGCTCCTCTGTGGACAACCAAGAGACCCAGTACTTC.

The chain joins TRBV5-1 to TRBJ2-3; tentative D call: TRBD2 (6 bases). V shed 4 bases and J shed 0 bases, with 12 bases lying between them. The CDR3 loop spans 15 amino acids. In germline, CDR1 is SGHRS, CDR2 YFSETQ. The CDR3, as DNA: TGCGCCAGCAGCCCTAGCGAAGCGAGCACAGATACGCAGTATTTT. It translates to CASSPSEASTDTQYF.

This clonotype came up many times. The chain links TRBV28 to TRBJ2-7; 10 positions match TRBD1. The length of the CDR3 is 14 residues. Germline CDR1 is MDHEN and CDR2 is SYDVKM. V lost 5 bases and J lost 3; bases outside the gene matches: 4. The CDR3 bases are TGTGCCAGCAGTCCATGGGACAGGGGCTACGAGCAGTACTTC. This translates into CASSPWDRGYEQYF.

Ten or more counts support this clonotype. The rearrangement links TRBV7-2 to TRBJ1-2, with D tentatively TRBD1 (6 bases). CDR3 length: 14 residues. Trimming took off 8 bases at V and 2 bases at J, with 15 bases between the two ends. Germline lookup yields CDR1 SGHTA and CDR2 FQGNSA. The CDR3 reads CASVMGGHNYGYTF. The CDR3 coding sequence is TGTGCCAGCGTAATGGGGGGACACAACTATGGCTACACCTTC.